This TCR beta chain was obtained from a study of T cells in localized non-small cell lung cancer. The study's findings and limits: The study found T cell clonality highest in uninvolved adjacent lung, above tumor. A median of around 60 clones ranked among the top 100 in tumor appeared in adjacent lung.

Method: immunoSEQ multiplex PCR; TCRdb's copy keeps in-frame clones and lacks some. The sample contains around 26,000 clones, around 89% of which appear only once. With respect to this clone: No antigen is known for it.

Between the trimmed V and J ends, which lost 1 base and 4 bases, there was a span of 5 bases. This CDR3 is 14 amino acids long. The germline V gene has CDR1 LGHNA and CDR2 YSLEER. The chain joins TRBV4-3 to TRBJ2-6; D uncertain. The sequence was collected from a woman between 35 and 75 years old with stage III lung adenocarcinoma. Sequenced material: peripheral blood mononuclear cells, taken before any cancer treatment. CDR3 in DNA: TGCGCCAGCAGCCAAGGGCTAGGGGCCAACGTCCTGACTTTC. As protein: CASSQGLGANVLTF.